This entry is about one T cell receptor beta chain. As yet, its antigen is unknown. This record belongs to a study of tumor-infiltrating lymphocytes in primary liver carcinoma. The study, taken as a whole, reports: The top-250-clone fraction was significantly higher in tumors than in blood (p = 0.039).

Total RNA (roughly 550 ng) served as template for TCR beta cDNA synthesis primed by a constant-region primer. ARM-PCR was slightly modified, and three nested multiplex PCR rounds with it gave rise to the TCR beta libraries. Primers for the first two PCR rounds were TRBV1-TRBV30 forward primers and a C-beta reverse primer (approximately 10 cycles per round). MiXCR was run by TCRdb on the multiplex PCR reads, yielding one entry per CDR3 protein. The sample contains approximately 300,000 distinct CDR3 sequences, 65% of which appear only once. V lost 0 bases, J lost 1 base, and 9 bases lay in between. Germline CDR1 LGHNA, CDR2 YSLEER. The CDR3 extends over 15 amino acids. Germline DNA was also extracted, and blood RNA derived from unsorted whole blood. Investigators obtained four milliliters of peripheral blood ahead of surgery.

The sample was peripheral blood. V gene TRBV4-3 combines with J gene TRBJ1-2; weak D call: TRBD1 (6 bases). The receptor comes from a man in his forties with primary liver carcinoma and hepatitis B virus infection. This CDR3 reads CASSQDRGSNYGYTF. CDR3 nucleotide sequence: TGCGCCAGCAGCCAAGACAGGGGCAGTAACTATGGCTACACCTTC.